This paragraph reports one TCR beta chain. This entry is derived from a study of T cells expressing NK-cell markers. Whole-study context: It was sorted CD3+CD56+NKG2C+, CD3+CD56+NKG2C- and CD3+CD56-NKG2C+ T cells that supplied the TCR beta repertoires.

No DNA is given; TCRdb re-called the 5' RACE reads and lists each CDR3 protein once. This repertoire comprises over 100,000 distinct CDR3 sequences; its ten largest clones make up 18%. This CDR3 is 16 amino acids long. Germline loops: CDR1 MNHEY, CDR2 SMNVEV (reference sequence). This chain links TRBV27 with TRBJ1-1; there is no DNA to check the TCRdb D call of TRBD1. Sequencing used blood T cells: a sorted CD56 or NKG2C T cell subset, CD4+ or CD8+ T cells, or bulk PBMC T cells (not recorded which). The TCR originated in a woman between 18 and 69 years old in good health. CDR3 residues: CASSSPHGTENTEAFF.